This T cell receptor (beta chain) was documented in a study of blood T cell repertoires in COVID-19. This clone was counted once. Germline V gene sequence: CDR1 SGHNT, CDR2 YENEEA. The CDR3 is 15 residues long. Trimming cost V 5 bases and J 6 bases, with 17 bases left between them. Measured with immunoSEQ multiplex PCR; TCRdb has only the in-frame clones, and not every one. The sample has around 300,000 clones, nearly 90% seen once; the top ten hold 1.5% to 2%. The chain uses TRBV11-3 and TRBJ2-1; weak D call: TRBD1 (7 bases). The sample was PBMCs or T cells enriched from blood (not recorded which). This receptor was taken from a woman aged 60-70 years who had recovered from COVID-19. CDR3 region: CASSQGVAERNEQFF. CDR3 nucleotide sequence: TGTGCCAGCAGCCAGGGGGTAGCGGAGCGCAATGAGCAGTTCTTC.